The entry below describes one T cell receptor beta chain. What it binds is unknown. Sorting based on CD45RO/CCR7/CD25/CD127/CD95/CD27 separated CD4+ naive, central memory, regulatory and stem cell-like memory cells. Over 95% purity was reached by all sorted populations. The data derive from a study of beta chain features in type 1 diabetes. Study results and limitations: In type 1 diabetes patients, VDJ junctions had fewer insertions; deletions at these junctions were more frequent. Shorter templates might be favored by PCR, and equally so in patients and in controls. All four CD4+ subsets of Type 1 diabetes patients contained TCRB CDR3s that were moderately but significantly shorter.

Looked up from germline, CDR1 is SGHNT and CDR2 is YYREEE (reference sequence). There are 13 residues in the CDR3. Trimming took 1 base from V and 2 from J, leaving 7 bases between them. TCRB transcripts that were expressed got sequenced, as all of the isolated RNA had been reverse transcribed. Clones were read by immunoSEQ multiplex PCR, and TCRdb kept only the in-frame ones, dropping some. The data contain approximately 14,000 clones, roughly 63% of them singletons. This receptor was identified in a woman under 30 with type 1 diabetes. Sequenced: stem cell memory CD4+ T cells from blood. The chain joins TRBV5-4 to TRBJ2-7, with a weak D call TRBD1 (5 bases). The CDR3, as DNA: TGTGCCAGCAGCTTGCAGGACACCTACGAGCAGTACTTC. Protein sequence: CASSLQDTYEQYF.